The entry below gives a single T cell receptor (beta chain) sequence along with its context. Source study methods: Amplified reference gene primers provided the basis for estimating nucleated cell counts. Only in-frame clones appear in the TCRdb table, and some are missing; sequencing was by immunoSEQ multiplex PCR. V and J calls and clone size are as listed in that table; D and trimming were resolved from the DNA. The sample gives over 150,000 clones, approximately 85% of which show up once; more than 0.85% is in the top ten. The sample is drawn from a study of blood T cell repertoires in COVID-19. Sample: peripheral blood. The receptor's source is a man between 35 and 55 years old with acute or convalescent COVID-19.

The DNA for the CDR3 is TGTGCCAGCAGTCGGACAGGGGTCGCTTTCTTT. Protein sequence: CASSRTGVAFF. V gene TRBV2 combines with J gene TRBJ1-1; 9 nucleotides agree with TRBD1. Germline V gene data show CDR1 as SNHLY and CDR2 as FYNNEI. Losses at the gene ends were 5 bases for V and 11 bases for J; bases not matched to a gene: 3. The CDR3 covers 11 residues.